This T cell receptor beta chain emerged from a study of metastatic and nonmetastatic thyroid tumors. Findings of the study overall: Within blood and tumor, benign nodules reportedly had significantly lower TCR beta diversity than malignant thyroid tumors did.

This clone was counted many times. The antigen remains undetermined. The missing conserved phenylalanine or tryptophan at the end of this CDR3 makes a read error likely. No DNA is shown, since the ends of the CDR3 on it are uncertain; the CDR3 is the one TCRdb lists. The entire patient cohort was treatment-naive prior to thyroid surgery. TCRdb re-called the PCR reads via MiXCR. The table includes around 40,000 clones, approximately 18% detected once. The TCR sequence derives from a male donor with papillary thyroid cancer or a benign thyroid nodule (not recorded which). Some clones in this sample may be carry-over from other donors' samples. The sequenced sample consisted of blood.

CDR3 sequence: CASILGAG. V is TRBV7-2 and J is TRBJ2-7; the DNA was not compared with TRBD2, the D call given in the table. From germline, CDR1 is SGHTA and CDR2 FQGNSA. The CDR3 numbers 8 amino acids, ends counted.